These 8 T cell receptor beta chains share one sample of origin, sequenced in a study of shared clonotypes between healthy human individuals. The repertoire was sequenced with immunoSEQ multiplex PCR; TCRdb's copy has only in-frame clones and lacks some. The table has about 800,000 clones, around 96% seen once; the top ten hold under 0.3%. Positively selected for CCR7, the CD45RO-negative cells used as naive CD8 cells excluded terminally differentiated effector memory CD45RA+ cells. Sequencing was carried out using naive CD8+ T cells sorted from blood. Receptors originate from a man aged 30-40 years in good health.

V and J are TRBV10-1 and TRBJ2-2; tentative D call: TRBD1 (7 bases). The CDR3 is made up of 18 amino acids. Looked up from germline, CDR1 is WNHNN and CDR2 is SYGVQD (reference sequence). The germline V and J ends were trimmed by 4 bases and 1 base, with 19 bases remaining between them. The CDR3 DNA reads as TGCGCCAGCAGTGGGCCCCGACAGGGAGGCTTGAACACCGGGGAGCTGTTTTTT. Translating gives CASSGPRQGGLNTGELFF.

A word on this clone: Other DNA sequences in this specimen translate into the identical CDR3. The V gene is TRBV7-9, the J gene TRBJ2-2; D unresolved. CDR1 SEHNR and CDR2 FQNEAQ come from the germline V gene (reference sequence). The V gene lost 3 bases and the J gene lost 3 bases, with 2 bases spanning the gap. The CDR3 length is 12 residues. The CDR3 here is CASSLDTGELFF. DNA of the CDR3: TGTGCCAGCAGCTTGGACACCGGGGAGCTGTTTTTT.

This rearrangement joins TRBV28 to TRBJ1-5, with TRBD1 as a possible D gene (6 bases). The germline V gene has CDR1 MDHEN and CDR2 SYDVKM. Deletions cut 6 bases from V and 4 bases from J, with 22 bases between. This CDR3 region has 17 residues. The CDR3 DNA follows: TGTGCCAGCAGCGAACAGGGACACACAGAACTTAATCAGCCCCAGCATTTT. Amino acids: CASSEQGHTELNQPQHF.

The DNA of the CDR3 is TGTGCCAGCAGTGAAACGTTTCGCGGTCTCAATGAGCAGTTCTTC. Translation gives CASSETFRGLNEQFF. The rearrangement joins TRBV6-1 to TRBJ2-1, with D unresolved. V was trimmed by 2 bases and J by 6 bases, leaving 14 bases between them. CDR1 is MNHNS, CDR2 SASEGT, per germline. The CDR3 runs 15 residues.

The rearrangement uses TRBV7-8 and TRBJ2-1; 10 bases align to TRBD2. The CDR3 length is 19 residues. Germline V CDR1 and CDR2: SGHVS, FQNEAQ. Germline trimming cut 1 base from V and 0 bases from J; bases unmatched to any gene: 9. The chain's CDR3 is CASSLVFSGRSGSYNEQFF. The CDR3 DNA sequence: TGTGCCAGCAGCTTAGTATTTAGCGGGAGGTCGGGCTCCTACAATGAGCAGTTCTTC.

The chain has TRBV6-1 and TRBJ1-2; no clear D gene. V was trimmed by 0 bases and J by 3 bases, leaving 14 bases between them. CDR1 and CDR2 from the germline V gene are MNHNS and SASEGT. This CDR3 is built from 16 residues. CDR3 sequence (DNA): TGTGCCAGCAGTGAAGCGTGGAGGGAGGTTGACTATGGCTACACCTTC. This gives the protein CASSEAWREVDYGYTF.

The CDR3 protein is CASSPGLAGYTDTQYF. The CDR3, as DNA: TGTGCCAGCAGTCCAGGACTAGCGGGGTACACAGATACGCAGTATTTT. The genes are TRBV27 and TRBJ2-3; the match to TRBD2 covers 12 bases. The CDR3 loop spans 16 amino acids. After removal of 5 bases from V and 2 bases from J, the junction contained 5 bases not matched to a gene. Looked up from germline, CDR1 is MNHEY and CDR2 is SMNVEV (reference sequence).

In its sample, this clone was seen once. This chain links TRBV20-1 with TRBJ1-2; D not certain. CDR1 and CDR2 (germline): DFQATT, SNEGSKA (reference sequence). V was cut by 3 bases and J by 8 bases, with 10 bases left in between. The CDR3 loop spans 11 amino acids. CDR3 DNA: TGCAGTGCTAGGTGGACCGGCGGCTACACCTTC. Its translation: CSARWTGGYTF.